These T cell receptor beta chains were read from a single sample in a study of shared clonotypes between healthy human individuals. Here immunoSEQ multiplex PCR was the method, and the copy in TCRdb shows in-frame clones only, minus some. This repertoire shows about 2 million clones, approximately 95% found once; its top ten account for 1% to 1.3%. The specimen sequenced was naive CD8+ T cells sorted from blood. Receptors originate from a man aged 18 to 29 in good health. The CDR3 runs from the conserved cysteine through the conserved F or W.

CDR3	V	J
CASSSVTGGENIQYF	TRBV7-9	TRBJ2-4
CASSPPTGAGGYTF	TRBV7-6	TRBJ1-2
CASSGANTGELFF	TRBV9	TRBJ2-2
CASSQDVAPVWETQYF	TRBV4-3	TRBJ2-5
CASSLWTVGNQPQHF	TRBV7-2	TRBJ1-5
CASSSTPGDTQYF	TRBV13	TRBJ2-3
CASSLQGADTQYF	TRBV11-3	TRBJ2-3
CASSLVDRGVGEQYF	TRBV5-1	TRBJ2-7
CASSLGEVQETQYF	TRBV5-6	TRBJ2-5
CASSLTGTKNSYEQYF	TRBV7-9	TRBJ2-7
CASSPLGRNEQYF	TRBV28	TRBJ2-7
CASSLNRGNEQFF	TRBV27	TRBJ2-1
CAISWRDRVGLDNEQYF	TRBV10-3	TRBJ2-7
CASSEYRQAGPFEQYF	TRBV6-1	TRBJ2-7
CASSPRLAGGRSEQFF	TRBV13	TRBJ2-1
CASRQLWTVDSPLHF	TRBV6-1	TRBJ1-6
CASSPGTGGPEAFF	TRBV4-3	TRBJ1-1
CASSYGREQYF	TRBV6-5	TRBJ2-7
CASSIGAGSEQYF	TRBV19	TRBJ2-7
CASSWGGYEQYF	TRBV2	TRBJ2-7
CAWSVEGTFGGYTF	TRBV30	TRBJ1-2
CAISESWGNEQFF	TRBV10-3	TRBJ2-1
CASSAGEGGYTF	TRBV7-6	TRBJ1-2
CAISTSLGVYNEQFF	TRBV10-3	TRBJ2-1
CASRATSGRYNEQFF	TRBV5-1	TRBJ2-1
CASSLGTGSTEAFF	TRBV5-6	TRBJ1-1
CASSDPRMAKDGYTF	TRBV25-1	TRBJ1-2